Presented here are 22 T cell receptor beta chains from one specimen sequenced in a study of blood T cell repertoires in COVID-19. Sequenced by immunoSEQ multiplex PCR; TCRdb stores in-frame clones only, minus some. Among about 50,000 clones listed, less than 85% were seen once. Sequenced: peripheral blood. These receptors originate from a man between 65 and 85 years old with active COVID-19.

The table lists this clone with a count of one. This rearrangement joins TRBV29-1 to TRBJ1-1, with 7 bases fitting TRBD1. V shed 6 bases and J 0 bases; nucleotides not matched to a gene: 4. The CDR3 sequence is 13 residues long. Germline V gene lookup returns CDR1 SQVTM and CDR2 ANQGSEA. The CDR3 protein is CSVGTAMNTEAFF. The CDR3, as DNA: TGCAGCGTGGGGACAGCGATGAACACTGAAGCTTTCTTT. Variable domain in full (rest from reference TRBV29-1 and TRBJ1-1): SAVISQKPSRDICQRGTSLTIQCQVDSQVTMMFWYRQQPGQSLTLIATANQGSEATYESGFVIDKFPISRPNLTFSTLTVSNMSPEDSSIYLCSVGTAMNTEAFFGQGTRLTVV.

This sequence joins TRBV6-5 and TRBJ2-7, with a possible D match to TRBD1 (6 bases). Germline CDR1 reads MNHEY; CDR2 reads SVGAGI. The CDR3 has 11 amino acids. V lost 5 bases to trimming and J lost 6 bases, with 8 bases between them. CDR3 DNA: TGTGCCAGCAGTAACAGGGCCGAGCAGTACTTC. Protein sequence: CASSNRAEQYF.

The chain recombines TRBV2 with TRBJ2-6, with no clear D. Trimming took off 6 bases at V and 0 bases at J, with 6 bases between the two ends. Germline-derived CDR1 and CDR2 are SNHLY and FYNNEI. There are 14 residues in the CDR3. The CDR3 bases are TGTGCCAGCAGGGCTGTCTCTGGGGCCAACGTCCTGACTTTC. Translation gives CASRAVSGANVLTF.

In this sample, this clone turned up once. The rearrangement uses TRBV11-3 and TRBJ2-5; no reliable D call. Trimming pared 0 bases from V and 7 bases from J, leaving 6 bases between. Germline CDR1 is SGHNT and CDR2 is YENEEA. The CDR3 runs to 12 residues. For the CDR3, the DNA is TGTGCCAGCAGCTTAGACAGAGGGACCCAGTACTTC. It codes for CASSLDRGTQYF.

V and J are TRBV6-2 or TRBV6-3 and TRBJ2-5; TRBD2 matches at 9 bases. Germline CDR1 MNHEY, CDR2 SVGEGT. The ends lost 0 bases at V and 5 bases at J; junction bases unmatched: 13. The CDR3 covers 18 residues. CDR3 residues: CASSYSIAASGNTETQYF. CDR3 sequence (DNA): TGTGCCAGCAGTTACTCGATCGCGGCTAGCGGGAACACCGAGACCCAGTACTTC.

The rearrangement joins TRBV6-1 to TRBJ1-2; D unresolved. Trimming took off 2 bases at V and 8 bases at J, with 15 bases between the two ends. This CDR3 has 14 residues. Germline assignment: CDR1 MNHNS and CDR2 SASEGT. Here the CDR3 reads CASSENIYSRGYTF. The CDR3 DNA sequence: TGTGCCAGCAGTGAAAATATTTATTCGCGCGGCTACACCTTC.

This clone was seen more than once but under ten times. The rearrangement uses TRBV30 and TRBJ2-1; TRBD1 matches at 11 bases. V lost 8 bases and J lost 3; bases outside the gene matches: 6. There are 14 residues in the CDR3. Germline assignment: CDR1 GTSNPN and CDR2 SVGIG (reference sequence). The CDR3 reads CAAPGTGGYNEQFF. CDR3 DNA sequence: TGTGCCGCCCCCGGGACAGGGGGCTACAATGAGCAGTTCTTC.

The chain has TRBV5-1 and TRBJ1-2; 8 bases match TRBD1. Losses at the gene ends were 0 bases for V and 3 bases for J; bases not matched to a gene: 4. CDR1 SGHRS and CDR2 YFSETQ come from the germline V gene. The CDR3 is 15 residues long. This chain's CDR3 is CASSLAQGAHYGYTF. CDR3 in DNA: TGCGCCAGCAGCTTGGCGCAGGGGGCGCACTATGGCTACACCTTC. The full variable domain, its missing parts supplied by reference TRBV5-1 and TRBJ1-2, is KAGVTQTPRYLIKTRGQQVTLSCSPISGHRSVSWYQQTPGQGLQFLFEYFSETQRNKGNFPGRFSGRQFSNSRSEMNVSTLELGDSALYLCASSLAQGAHYGYTFGSGTRLTVV.

The genes are TRBV2 and TRBJ1-1; D remains ambiguous. Germline-derived CDR1 and CDR2 are SNHLY and FYNNEI. This CDR3 is 11 amino acids long. The germline V and J ends were trimmed by 7 bases and 3 bases, with 6 bases remaining between them. The CDR3 DNA reads as TGTGCCAGCACCTACGACACTGAAGCTTTCTTT. Its protein product is CASTYDTEAFF.

In this sample, this clone turned up once. The genes are TRBV13 and TRBJ1-2; TRBD1 matches at 9 bases. V lost 1 base and J lost 13; bases outside the gene matches: 10. From germline, CDR1 is PRHDT and CDR2 FYEKMQ (reference sequence). The CDR3 has 14 amino acids. The CDR3 DNA follows: TGTGCCAGCAGCTTAGCGCCGGGACAGGGAAGGGGCACCTTC. It encodes CASSLAPGQGRGTF.

The chain links TRBV5-1 to TRBJ2-7; 9 nucleotides match TRBD1. Germline trimming cut 4 bases from V and 5 bases from J; bases unmatched to any gene: 10. CDR3 length: 15 amino acids. In germline, CDR1 is SGHRS, CDR2 YFSETQ. The chain's CDR3 is CASSRGGTGTNEQYF. Here the CDR3 DNA reads TGCGCCAGCAGCCGAGGCGGGACAGGGACCAACGAGCAGTACTTC.

The chain recombines TRBV2 with TRBJ1-6; D call uncertain. The CDR3 is 15 residues long. Germline V gene lookup returns CDR1 SNHLY and CDR2 FYNNEI. Trimming removed 2 bases from V and 7 bases from J, with 12 bases in between. The CDR3 DNA follows: TGTGCCAGCAGTGAAAAGGCGGAAAGCAATTCACCCCTCCACTTT. Translated: CASSEKAESNSPLHF.

The chain uses TRBV11-3 and TRBJ2-1; D is possibly TRBD1 (6 bases). V lost 1 base, J lost 2 bases, and 6 bases lay in between. The V gene's germline CDR1 is SGHNT and CDR2 YENEEA. The CDR3 extends over 14 amino acids. DNA for the CDR3: TGTGCCAGCAGCTTAGGGGACACCTACAATGAGCAGTTCTTC. Its protein is CASSLGDTYNEQFF.

The chain carries TRBV6-5 and TRBJ1-1, with D unclear. The germline CDR1 and CDR2 sequences are MNHEY and SVGAGI. Trimming left V 7 bases short and J 1 base short, with 13 bases between. The CDR3 extends over 14 amino acids. This CDR3 reads CASTPTLGNTEAFF. CDR3 nucleotides: TGTGCCAGCACCCCTACGCTCGGGAACACTGAAGCTTTCTTT.

This chain joins TRBV12-3 or TRBV12-4 and TRBJ1-1; D is ambiguous. The length of the CDR3 is 12 residues. Trimming cost V 4 bases and J 3 bases, with 6 bases left between them. The CDR3 bases are TGTGCCAGCAGTTCCCCATACACTGAAGCTTTCTTT. Translated, it gives CASSSPYTEAFF.

CDR3 DNA: TGCGCCAGCAGGGACAGGTTGAGCTCCTACGAGCAGTACTTC. This encodes CASRDRLSSYEQYF. The V call is TRBV5-1, the J call TRBJ2-7; 7 bases fit TRBD1. Trimming removed 5 bases from V and 0 bases from J; junction bases left unmatched: 5. The germline CDR1 and CDR2 sequences are SGHRS and YFSETQ. This CDR3 has 14 amino acids.

The V and J genes are TRBV4-3 and TRBJ1-5; the D gene is possibly TRBD1 (5 bases). The CDR3 has 14 amino acids. CDR1 and CDR2 from the germline V gene are LGHNA and YSLEER. Deletions cut 0 bases from V and 7 bases from J, with 10 bases between. The CDR3 sequence is CASSQEGRGQPQHF. The CDR3 DNA sequence: TGCGCCAGCAGCCAAGAAGGGCGGGGGCAGCCCCAGCATTTT.

The rearrangement joins TRBV6-1 to TRBJ1-5, with D perhaps TRBD1 (6 bases). Germline CDR1 is MNHNS and CDR2 is SASEGT. The CDR3 totals 16 residues. The V end lost 3 bases, the J end lost 2 bases, and 14 bases lay between the germline ends. The CDR3 DNA reads as TGTGCCAGCAGTGAGCCTTACAGGGTTGGCAATCAGCCCCAGCATTTT. Its translation: CASSEPYRVGNQPQHF.

The genes are TRBV2 and TRBJ1-6; TRBD1 matches at 8 bases. CDR3 size: 14 residues. V shed 4 bases, J shed 9 bases, and the junction held 5 bases outside the gene matches. CDR1 is SNHLY, CDR2 FYNNEI, per germline. CDR3 protein: CASSVGTGGSPLHF. CDR3 DNA sequence: TGTGCCAGCAGTGTTGGTACAGGGGGTTCACCCCTCCACTTT.

This chain joins TRBV30 and TRBJ2-7; perhaps TRBD1 as D (6 bases). Germline lookup yields CDR1 GTSNPN and CDR2 SVGIG (reference sequence). The CDR3 sequence is 12 residues long. V was cut by 6 bases and J by 5 bases, with 14 bases left in between. The CDR3 DNA is TGTGCCTGCACGGGACATGACCACGAGCAGTACTTC. Protein sequence: CACTGHDHEQYF.

The J gene is TRBJ2-1, the V gene TRBV3-1 (or the pseudogene TRBV3-2); maybe TRBD1 (5 bases). V was cut by 4 bases and J by 8 bases, with 9 bases left in between. In germline, CDR1 is LGHDT, CDR2 YNNKEL (reference sequence). This CDR3 spans 12 amino acids. The CDR3 sequence: CASSRGLYEQFF. The CDR3, as DNA: TGTGCCAGCAGCCGGGGCCTTTATGAGCAGTTCTTC.

The rearrangement links TRBV5-4 to TRBJ1-2; maybe TRBD1 (5 bases). The CDR3 is made up of 13 amino acids. Germline CDR1 is SGHNT and CDR2 is YYREEE (reference sequence). Trimming removed 4 bases at V and 6 bases at J, with 13 bases between. This chain's CDR3 is CASSPDSGHGYTF. In nucleotides, the CDR3 is TGTGCCAGCAGCCCTGACAGTGGTCATGGCTACACCTTC.